The source of this T cell receptor beta chain is a study of cytomegalovirus exposure and HLA in healthy donors. At the level of the study: Inside one of the first data releases sat 75 million to 100 million unique TCRs taken from HLA-typed donors.

In the PCR, 60 Vbeta and 13 Jbeta primers were used. TCRdb's copy holds only in-frame clones and misses some; the assay was immunoSEQ multiplex PCR. The sample records 150,000 to 200,000 clones, more than 60% being singletons. On this clone: Its target is unknown.

Study-wide results and limits: There were about 160 TCR beta chains listed as cytomegalovirus-associated. Accurate predictions that matched the HLA-A and HLA-B alleles of most subjects were reportedly made from TCR beta sequences.

Per germline, CDR1 MNHNY and CDR2 SVGAGI (reference sequence). The CDR3 has 13 residues. The V and J ends lost 6 bases and 9 bases, in that order; junction bases with no gene match: 8. The chain is built from TRBV6-6 and TRBJ1-2; 9 nucleotides agree with TRBD1. This clonotype was sampled from a woman aged 40 to 55 in good health and CMV-seropositive. The specimen was PBMCs. In nucleotides, the CDR3 is TGTGCCAGCAGCCAAACAGGGGGCCAGAGCTACACCTTC. Translation: CASSQTGGQSYTF.